The 26 T cell receptor beta chains in this list originate from one sample, sequenced in a study of CD8 T cells in ankylosing spondylitis. MiXCR, run by TCRdb on the 5' RACE reads, gives a single entry per CDR3 protein. The sample records 200,000 to 250,000 distinct CDR3 sequences, roughly 10% being singletons. Sequenced input: blood, either unsorted or a sorted T cell fraction (not recorded which). The origin of the receptors is a male donor with ankylosing spondylitis or in good health (not recorded which).

This clonotype was detected only a few times. The V and J genes are TRBV20-1 and TRBJ1-5; D call uncertain. V lost 0 bases and J 3 bases, leaving 6 bases between the germline ends. Germline assignment: CDR1 DFQATT and CDR2 SNEGSKA (reference sequence). The CDR3 is made up of 13 amino acids. The CDR3 DNA sequence: TGCAGTGCTAGAGAACCGTACAATCAGCCCCAGCATTTT. Its translation is CSAREPYNQPQHF.

This clonotype was observed a handful of times. The genes are TRBV6-5 and TRBJ2-1, with TRBD2 matching over 10 bases. V trimming: 6 bases; J trimming: 7 bases; junction bases outside the gene matches: 6. Germline V gene sequence: CDR1 MNHEY, CDR2 SVGAGI. The CDR3 runs 14 residues. CDR3 in amino acids: CASRLAGEGNEQFF. The CDR3 nucleotides are TGTGCCAGCAGGCTAGCGGGAGAGGGTAATGAGCAGTTCTTC.

This clonotype was recorded many times. V gene TRBV29-1 combines with J gene TRBJ2-5, with a possible D match to TRBD1 (6 bases). This CDR3 region has 14 residues. Germline V gene data show CDR1 as SQVTM and CDR2 as ANQGSEA. The germline V and J ends were trimmed by 6 bases and 6 bases, with 20 bases remaining between them. The CDR3 DNA reads TGCAGCGTCGGTAACCGGGACATAAGAAAGACCCAGTACTTC. Its protein is CSVGNRDIRKTQYF. Using reference TRBV29-1 and TRBJ2-5 for the parts outside the CDR3, the full variable domain is SAVISQKPSRDICQRGTSLTIQCQVDSQVTMMFWYRQQPGQSLTLIATANQGSEATYESGFVIDKFPISRPNLTFSTLTVSNMSPEDSSIYLCSVGNRDIRKTQYFGPGTRLLVL.

This clonotype was observed at least ten times. This chain connects TRBV5-1 to TRBJ2-1; 7 bases map to TRBD2. Trimming cost V 5 bases and J 3 bases; bases outside gene matches: 5. Germline assignment: CDR1 SGHRS and CDR2 YFSETQ. The CDR3 is 14 residues long. This chain's CDR3 is CASSMGGGYNEQFF. The DNA of the CDR3 is TGCGCCAGCAGTATGGGGGGGGGCTACAATGAGCAGTTCTTC. Using reference TRBV5-1 and TRBJ2-1 for the parts outside the CDR3, the full variable domain is KAGVTQTPRYLIKTRGQQVTLSCSPISGHRSVSWYQQTPGQGLQFLFEYFSETQRNKGNFPGRFSGRQFSNSRSEMNVSTLELGDSALYLCASSMGGGYNEQFFGPGTRLTVL.

This clonotype was found many times. The chain recombines TRBV29-1 with TRBJ2-1; TRBD1 is a possible D gene (5 bases). Germline V gives CDR1 SQVTM, CDR2 ANQGSEA. V shed 7 bases and J shed 6 bases, with 13 bases lying between them. The CDR3 extends over 12 amino acids. The CDR3 coding sequence is TGCAGCGGCCAAGGGGCCCTCAATGAGCAGTTCTTC. Translating gives CSGQGALNEQFF.

This clonotype showed up many times. V and J are TRBV5-1 and TRBJ2-1; TRBD1 matches 7 bases. The CDR3 contains 16 residues. CDR1 and CDR2 from the germline V gene are SGHRS and YFSETQ. The junction had 11 bases not matched to a gene; V was cut back by 2 bases and J by 6 bases. CDR3 protein: CASSFNRGSLGNEQFF. The CDR3 DNA is TGCGCCAGCAGCTTCAACAGGGGATCTTTAGGCAATGAGCAGTTCTTC.

This clonotype was seen ten or more times. V is TRBV20-1 and J is TRBJ2-5, with 13 bases matching TRBD2. The germline V gene has CDR1 DFQATT and CDR2 SNEGSKA (reference sequence). J was trimmed by 2 bases and V by 5 bases; bases with no gene match: 11. This CDR3 contains 17 residues. CDR3 nucleotide sequence: TGCAGTGCTCACGCCGAGGGACTAGCGGGGCTACAAGAGACCCAGTACTTC. It specifies CSAHAEGLAGLQETQYF.

The chain is built from TRBV7-9 and TRBJ2-7, with D possibly matching TRBD1 (6 bases). Germline V CDR1 and CDR2: SEHNR, FQNEAQ (reference sequence). CDR3 length: 14 amino acids. V was cut by 1 base and J by 3 bases, with 10 bases left in between. The CDR3 nucleotides read TGTGCCAGCAGCTTAGGAGGGGGTGGCTACGAGCAGTACTTC. Its protein product is CASSLGGGGYEQYF.

The V and J genes are TRBV14 and TRBJ2-3; possibly TRBD1 for D (6 bases). The CDR3 is 15 amino acids. From germline, CDR1 is SGHDN and CDR2 FVKESK. With 1 base removed from V and 1 base from J, the gap between germline ends came to 9 bases. CDR3 region: CASSQGGGRTDTQYF. DNA for the CDR3: TGTGCCAGCAGCCAAGGTGGGGGCCGCACAGATACGCAGTATTTT.

This clonotype was recorded at least ten times. The V and J genes are TRBV5-1 and TRBJ2-3; D tentatively reads TRBD1 or TRBD2 (5 bases each). Looked up from germline, CDR1 is SGHRS and CDR2 is YFSETQ. CDR3 size: 15 residues. Trimming removed 2 bases at V and 3 bases at J, with 13 bases between. The CDR3 spells CASSFGRERTDTQYF. CDR3 DNA: TGCGCCAGCAGCTTCGGCAGGGAGAGGACAGATACGCAGTATTTT.

The chain combines TRBV3-1 with TRBJ2-1; D is unresolved. Germline CDR1 is LGHDT and CDR2 is YNNKEL (reference sequence). This CDR3 is 16 amino acids long. The V end lost 4 bases, the J end lost 0 bases, and 13 bases lay between the germline ends. CDR3 in DNA: TGTGCCAGCAGCCCGGCCGTCCAGTCCTCCTACAATGAGCAGTTCTTC. This translates into CASSPAVQSSYNEQFF.

The rearrangement links TRBV7-9 to TRBJ1-3; 10 positions agree with TRBD1. Per germline, CDR1 SEHNR and CDR2 FQNEAQ (reference sequence). V trimming: 5 bases; J trimming: 1 base; junction bases outside the gene matches: 2. The CDR3 length is 15 residues. CDR3 loop: CASSGQGESGNTIYF. The CDR3, as DNA: TGTGCCAGCAGCGGACAGGGGGAGTCTGGAAACACCATATATTTT.

J is TRBJ2-2 and V is TRBV18, with unresolved D. The germline V gene has CDR1 KGHSH and CDR2 LQKENI. V lost 2 bases and J 1 base, leaving 14 bases between the germline ends. This CDR3 contains 17 residues. The CDR3 nucleotides are TGTGCCAGCTCACCATGGCAAGTGGCTCAGAACACCGGGGAGCTGTTTTTT. This sequence encodes CASSPWQVAQNTGELFF.

This clonotype occurred a few times. This chain uses TRBV9 with TRBJ2-3; possible D gene TRBD1, 6 bases. This CDR3 comprises 17 residues. Trimming removed 0 bases at V and 1 base at J, with 15 bases between. The germline V gene encodes CDR1 SGDLS and CDR2 YYNGEE. CDR3 loop: CASSVVTGPMRTDTQYF. The CDR3 DNA is TGTGCCAGCAGCGTAGTAACAGGGCCAATGCGCACAGATACGCAGTATTTT.

This chain connects TRBV12-3 or TRBV12-4 to TRBJ2-5; D not resolved. The CDR3 runs 14 residues. V lost 4 bases to trimming and J lost 1 base, with 10 bases between them. CDR3 DNA: TGTGCCAGCAGTTCCTGGGCTGCCCAAGAGACCCAGTACTTC. It translates to CASSSWAAQETQYF.

This clonotype was seen at least ten times. The V gene is TRBV9, the J gene TRBJ1-1, with D possibly TRBD1 on 5 matching bases. Germline-derived CDR1 and CDR2 are SGDLS and YYNGEE. Trimming took 4 bases from V and 2 from J, leaving 9 bases between them. CDR3 length: 13 residues. CDR3 residues: CASSQGSNTEAFF. CDR3 coding DNA: TGTGCCAGCAGCCAGGGAAGTAACACTGAAGCTTTCTTT.

Notes on this clonotype: A much larger clone differs by one base, so this may be a read error. This chain joins TRBV12-3 or TRBV12-4 and TRBJ1-1; the D is unclear. There are 15 residues in the CDR3. With 6 bases removed from V and 0 bases from J, the gap between germline ends came to 14 bases. The CDR3: CASSWLRMMNTEAFF. The CDR3 DNA is TGTGCCAGCAGCTGGCTGAGGATGATGAACACTGAAGCTTTCTTT.

The rearrangement links TRBV12-3 or TRBV12-4 to TRBJ2-4; 15 bases fit TRBD2. The CDR3 sequence is 18 residues long. V dropped 5 bases and J dropped 2; count of bases not matched to a gene: 7. CDR3 residues: CASSPTGLAGGSKNIQYF. CDR3 coding DNA: TGTGCCAGCAGTCCCACGGGACTAGCGGGGGGTTCCAAAAACATTCAGTACTTC.

This clonotype appeared many times. This chain uses TRBV12-3 or TRBV12-4 with TRBJ1-6; no clear D gene. The CDR3 runs to 14 residues. V dropped 1 base and J dropped 10 bases, with 11 bases sitting between them. The CDR3 protein is CASSLGRTFSPLHF. The CDR3 coding sequence is TGTGCCAGCAGTTTAGGGCGGACCTTCTCACCCCTCCACTTT.

This clonotype was observed at least ten times. The genes are TRBV12-5 and TRBJ1-1, with D unclear. The CDR3 consists of 16 residues. Germline loops: CDR1 LGHNT, CDR2 FRNRAP. The ends were cut back, 1 base at V and 1 base at J, with 13 bases in the middle. The chain's CDR3 is CASGLAYKRGNTEAFF. The CDR3 bases are TGTGCTAGTGGTTTGGCCTACAAGCGGGGGAACACTGAAGCTTTCTTT.

V and J are TRBV12-3 or TRBV12-4 and TRBJ2-5; 9 bases are a match to TRBD2. The CDR3 runs to 14 residues. With V trimmed by 4 bases and J by 5 bases, 5 bases remained unmatched. The CDR3 loop reads CASSYSGSLETQYF. The CDR3 coding sequence is TGTGCCAGCAGTTATAGCGGGAGTCTGGAGACCCAGTACTTC.

This clonotype has ten or more counts. CDR3 loop: CASSSLAGDSYNEQFF. Here the CDR3 DNA reads TGCGCCAGCAGCTCACTAGCGGGTGACTCCTACAATGAGCAGTTCTTC. The chain carries TRBV5-1 and TRBJ2-1; TRBD2 agrees at 9 bases. Germline CDR1 SGHRS, CDR2 YFSETQ. The CDR3 is 16 residues long. V lost 3 bases, J lost 0 bases, and 4 bases stayed unmatched. The variable domain in full, completed from reference TRBV5-1 and TRBJ2-1, reads KAGVTQTPRYLIKTRGQQVTLSCSPISGHRSVSWYQQTPGQGLQFLFEYFSETQRNKGNFPGRFSGRQFSNSRSEMNVSTLELGDSALYLCASSSLAGDSYNEQFFGPGTRLTVL.

This clonotype was seen only a few times. The rearrangement links TRBV10-3 to TRBJ2-5, with 13 nucleotides matching TRBD2. The V segment lost 4 bases and the J segment 2 bases; nucleotides outside the gene matches: 4. The CDR3 length is 16 residues. In germline, CDR1 is ENHRY, CDR2 SYGVKD. The chain's CDR3 is CAISGAGLAGQETQYF. The DNA for the CDR3 is TGTGCCATCAGTGGCGCGGGACTAGCGGGACAAGAGACCCAGTACTTC.

The table lists this clonotype with many counts. V is TRBV7-9 and J is TRBJ1-1, with a weak D call TRBD1 (5 bases). With 5 bases removed from V and 8 bases from J, the gap between germline ends came to 12 bases. The CDR3 runs 12 residues. Germline lookup yields CDR1 SEHNR and CDR2 FQNEAQ (reference sequence). The CDR3 bases are TGTGCCAGCAGCGCCGACAGCATAGAAGCTTTCTTT. It translates to CASSADSIEAFF. The full variable domain, completed using reference TRBV7-9 and TRBJ1-1, is DTGVSQNPRHKITKRGQNVTFRCDPISEHNRLYWYRQTLGQGPEFLTYFQNEAQLEKSRLLSDRFSAERPKGSFSTLEIQRTEQGDSAMYLCASSADSIEAFFGQGTRLTVV.

This clonotype showed up many times. This sequence joins TRBV5-1 and TRBJ2-3; no reliable D call. The germline V and J ends were trimmed by 0 bases and 5 bases, with 10 bases remaining between them. The germline CDR1 and CDR2 sequences are SGHRS and YFSETQ. The length of the CDR3 is 14 residues. In DNA, the CDR3 is TGCGCCAGCAGCTTGGGCCGGCAGCGAGATACGCAGTATTTT. This gives the protein CASSLGRQRDTQYF. Based on the CDR3 plus reference TRBV5-1 and TRBJ2-3, the full variable domain is KAGVTQTPRYLIKTRGQQVTLSCSPISGHRSVSWYQQTPGQGLQFLFEYFSETQRNKGNFPGRFSGRQFSNSRSEMNVSTLELGDSALYLCASSLGRQRDTQYFGPGTRLTVL.

This clonotype was counted ten times or more. This chain uses TRBV5-1 with TRBJ1-5; D is unclear. V was trimmed by 0 bases and J by 5 bases, leaving 12 bases between them. From germline, CDR1 is SGHRS and CDR2 YFSETQ. The CDR3 is 15 residues long. The CDR3 region is CASSLAGRSDQPQHF. CDR3 DNA sequence: TGCGCCAGCAGCTTGGCGGGGAGGTCCGATCAGCCCCAGCATTTT.